This T cell receptor (beta chain) was recorded in a study of cytomegalovirus exposure and HLA in healthy donors. The donors (healthy individuals) were bone marrow donors. The CDR3 runs to 12 residues. The germline V gene has CDR1 SNHLY and CDR2 FYNNEI. V gave up 10 bases and J gave up 7 bases, with 13 bases separating them. In the PCR, 60 Vbeta and 13 Jbeta primers were used. Libraries were prepared by immunoSEQ multiplex PCR; TCRdb keeps only in-frame clonotypes and omits some of them. The sample carries over 130,000 clones, 60% to 85% recorded once. This clone is judged medium-sized (0.01 to 0.1%). This chain links TRBV2 with TRBJ1-4, with D possibly TRBD1 on 5 matching bases. What was sequenced was PBMCs. The clonotype was recovered from a man aged 45-60 years in good health and CMV-seropositive. CDR3 residues: CATSRGTEKLFF. The CDR3 region has the DNA TGTGCCACCTCGCGGGGGACTGAAAAACTGTTTTTT.